Included here is one T cell receptor beta chain sequence, with context. Its binding antigen is unknown. No base qualities exist here, and no much larger clone lies one base off it. The germline V gene yields LGHNA for CDR1 and YSLEER for CDR2. A distance of 14 bases separates the germline ends of V and J, which lose 1 base and 4 bases respectively. Inclusive of the bounding cysteine and phenylalanine, the CDR3 is 16 residues long. The retained sequence is limited to the CDR3, 48 bases, with the frame set at the first base. This entry belongs to a study of T cell responses to AZD1222 COVID-19 vaccine (dated by TCRdb to the early 2020s). Looking at the study overall: AZD1222 recipients whose second dose came at about 4 weeks and those whose second dose came at about 12 weeks were combined into one group, since spike-specific TCR depth and breadth did not differ between the two schedules. TCR sequencing was performed for some 250 trial participants, of whom around 210 were given two doses of AZD1222 and around 25 were given two doses of MenACWY control vaccine. Enrollment into the trials was organized by age into subgroups of 18-55, 56-69 and 70-plus years, and those subgroups contained about 160, 30 and 59 TCR-sequenced participants, respectively.

The CDR3 regions of human TCRbeta chains were analyzed by immunosequencing. The authors' pipeline ran thus. TCRs in the repertoires were compared against a reference library of SARS-CoV-2-specific TCRs that had been generated with the MIRA antigen-specificity platform. Breadth was defined as the fraction of unique TCRs that were SARS-CoV-2-associated. Depth was defined as the fraction of total T cells that were SARS-CoV-2-associated. Each spike-specific TCR was assigned to its reactive spike region and to a CD4 or CD8 class using the MIRA data. Log10-transformed breadth and depth values were compared by one-way ANOVA with Sidak's multiple comparisons tests. Drawn from immuneACCESS, this table holds only the in-frame rearrangements with V and J called that TCRdb kept. Clones are partly lost; checked studies trace under half to an unresolved V gene and leave the rest unexplained. For V, J and clone size, that table is used; D and trimming come from the DNA. This sample holds 150,000 to 170,000 clones; around 90% were observed only once. The ten biggest clones cover 2.5% to 4% of the sample.

Beyond this particular receptor, the publication reports: Because no samples from the day 14 peak response were available, repertoires could be characterized only after the peak T cell response. Epitopes outside the regions mutated in the B.1.351 and B.1.1.7 variants were reportedly recognized by nearly half of the unique spike-specific TCRs. In the small 56-69-year group, the increase in depth fell short of significance, most likely because of low power. After two AZD1222 doses, spike-specific TCR breadth and depth were significantly higher than at day 0 and than in MenACWY recipients. Participants were mostly white British and included more females than males, and it was suggested by the authors that clonal diversity may have been underestimated. CD4 TCRs associated with the vaccine covered the entire spike protein, and the dominant responses were in regions 160-218 and 743-854. Conclusions about previously exposed vaccinees are limited, since just five or six AZD1222 recipients were seropositive for SARS-CoV-2 at baseline.

The time point label corresponds to: baseline before first vaccination. Vaccinee samples were obtained from the UK trials COV001 and COV002, which included a single-blind randomized controlled phase 2/3 trial of AZD1222 (ChAdOx1 nCoV-19) in healthy adults. For TCRbeta chain sequencing, PBMC samples from trial participants were taken at day 0 and at day 28 after the second dose. Recombination joined TRBV4-3 with TRBJ1-3, with the D segment identity uncertain. The TCR sequence derives from an adult in good health. This material consisted of peripheral blood, taken on day 0 of AZD1222 vaccination. The CDR3 protein sequence reads: CASSQVFGLAGNTIYF. The nucleotide sequence reads TGCGCCAGCAGCCAAGTATTCGGTTTAGCGGGAAACACCATATATTTT.